A single sample gave rise to the 24 T cell receptor beta chains below, sequenced in a study of cytomegalovirus exposure and HLA in healthy donors. This PCR relied on a set of 60 Vbeta primers and 13 Jbeta primers. Measured with immunoSEQ multiplex PCR; TCRdb has only the in-frame clones, and not every one. The sample holds about 200,000 clones; 70% to 85% are singletons and the top ten take nearly 4.5%. Sequencing was carried out using PBMCs. All receptors come from a woman younger than 45 in good health and CMV-seropositive.

This chain connects TRBV19 to TRBJ2-4, with D tentatively TRBD2 (7 bases). V dropped 6 bases and J dropped 0 bases, with 18 bases sitting between them. CDR1 is LNHDA, CDR2 SQIVND, per germline (reference sequence). The CDR3 is 17 residues long. The CDR3 spells CASSVLGGALAKNIQYF. The CDR3 nucleotides read TGTGCCAGTAGCGTACTGGGGGGGGCTCTAGCCAAAAACATTCAGTACTTC.

V usage is TRBV2 and J usage is TRBJ1-1; D perhaps matches TRBD1 (5 bases). CDR1 and CDR2 from the germline V gene are SNHLY and FYNNEI. V was trimmed by 1 base and J by 7 bases, leaving 10 bases between them. The CDR3 extends over 13 amino acids. DNA of the CDR3: TGTGCCAGCAGTGAAGGGGGCCCTATTGAAGCTTTCTTT. Encoded protein: CASSEGGPIEAFF.

V usage is TRBV2 and J usage is TRBJ2-2; maybe TRBD2 (6 bases). Germline-derived CDR1 and CDR2 are SNHLY and FYNNEI. This CDR3 comprises 19 residues. The CDR3 nucleotides read TGTGCAGTAAACCGGGGATGGGGGGACCAAGAAATTAACACCGGGGAGCTGTTTTTT. It is translated as CAVNRGWGDQEINTGELFF.

The genes are TRBV18 and TRBJ1-2, with D perhaps matching TRBD1 (5 bases). CDR3 length equals 15 residues. The V gene's germline CDR1 is KGHSH and CDR2 LQKENI. V was pared by 0 bases and J by 2 bases, with 10 bases between. Here the CDR3 DNA reads TGTGCCAGCTCACCACCTGGCCGGGGGAACTATGGCTACACCTTC. This encodes CASSPPGRGNYGYTF. Filled out from reference TRBV18 and TRBJ1-2, the complete variable domain reads NAGVMQNPRHLVRRRGQEARLRCSPMKGHSHVYWYRQLPEEGLKFMVYLQKENIIDESGMPKERFSAEFPKEGPSILRIQQVVRGDSAAYFCASSPPGRGNYGYTFGSGTRLTVV.

The genes are TRBV29-1 and TRBJ1-4, with 8 positions matching TRBD1. Germline lookup yields CDR1 SQVTM and CDR2 ANQGSEA. The V gene end was trimmed by 5 bases and the J gene end by 6 bases; junction bases not matched to a gene: 5. The CDR3 spans 13 residues. The CDR3, as DNA: TGCAGCGTTACAGGGGGGGACGATGAAAAACTGTTTTTT. This translates into CSVTGGDDEKLFF.

The gene calls are TRBV19 and TRBJ1-5; 7 bases align to TRBD1. This CDR3 has 15 amino acids. Germline lookup yields CDR1 LNHDA and CDR2 SQIVND (reference sequence). V shed 1 base, J shed 7 bases, and the junction held 7 bases outside the gene matches. The CDR3 loop is CASSIVGGSGQPQHF. The DNA of the CDR3 is TGTGCCAGTAGTATAGTAGGGGGCTCAGGGCAGCCCCAGCATTTT.

The V and J genes are TRBV19 and TRBJ2-1; 10 bases agree with TRBD2. J gave up 6 bases and V 7 bases, and 12 bases lay outside the gene matches. The germline gives CDR1 LNHDA, CDR2 SQIVND (reference sequence). This CDR3 is 16 amino acids long. Here the CDR3 reads CASTQITSGIFNEQFF. CDR3 bases: TGTGCCAGTACCCAAATCACTAGCGGGATATTCAATGAGCAGTTCTTC. Using reference TRBV19 and TRBJ2-1 for the parts outside the CDR3, the full variable domain is DGGITQSPKYLFRKEGQNVTLSCEQNLNHDAMYWYRQDPGQGLRLIYYSQIVNDFQKGDIAEGYSVSREKKESFPLTVTSAQKNPTAFYLCASTQITSGIFNEQFFGPGTRLTVL.

This clone has more than one count but fewer than ten. The CDR3 loop reads CASSQTRDTGSETQYF. For the CDR3, the DNA is TGCGCCAGCAGCCAGACCCGGGACACCGGGTCCGAGACCCAGTACTTC. The chain employs TRBV4-1 and TRBJ2-5, with D possibly matching TRBD1 (6 bases). V was trimmed by 3 bases and J by 5 bases, leaving 19 bases between them. CDR3 length equals 16 residues. Germline assignment: CDR1 MGHRA and CDR2 YSYEKL.

The V call is TRBV5-1, the J call TRBJ2-7; TRBD2 matches 12 bases. The CDR3 consists of 18 residues. V trimming: 4 bases; J trimming: 3 bases; junction bases outside the gene matches: 14. Looked up from germline, CDR1 is SGHRS and CDR2 is YFSETQ. This CDR3 is CASSLEGTSGFTRYEQYF. The CDR3 coding sequence is TGCGCCAGCAGCCTGGAGGGGACTAGCGGGTTTACCCGCTACGAGCAGTACTTC.

V is TRBV9 and J is TRBJ2-3, with D unclear. The germline V gene has CDR1 SGDLS and CDR2 YYNGEE. The CDR3 covers 13 residues. The V end was cut by 0 bases, the J end by 3 bases, with 5 bases between. This chain's CDR3 is CASSVGSTDTQYF. In nucleotides, the CDR3 is TGTGCCAGCAGCGTAGGTTCAACAGATACGCAGTATTTT.

For this clone: An end of the junction does not agree with germline; a read error may underlie this. This sequence joins TRBV4-1 and TRBJ2-3; 8 nucleotides agree with TRBD2. Germline CDR1 MGHRA, CDR2 YSYEKL. The CDR3 is 18 residues long. DNA for the CDR3: TGCGCCAGCAGCCAAGGGCCGACGGCCGGGACTAGTAGTGGGGGGGTCAATTTT. Its protein product is CASSQGPTAGTSSGGVNF.

This chain uses TRBV12-5 with TRBJ2-3; 7 bases are a match to TRBD1. The germline V gene has CDR1 LGHNT and CDR2 FRNRAP. Trimming removed 3 bases from V and 6 bases from J; junction bases left unmatched: 3. This CDR3 is built from 13 residues. CDR3 DNA sequence: TGTGCTAGTGGTTTAGAGACAGGGGATACGCAGTATTTT. Translation: CASGLETGDTQYF.

The chain joins TRBV29-1 to TRBJ1-2; 11 bases line up with TRBD1. CDR1 SQVTM and CDR2 ANQGSEA come from the germline V gene. The junction had 4 bases not matched to a gene; V was cut back by 7 bases and J by 3 bases. The CDR3 sequence is 13 residues long. CDR3 residues: CSGGTGGDYGYTF. The CDR3 nucleotides are TGCAGCGGGGGGACAGGGGGAGACTATGGCTACACCTTC. Together with reference TRBV29-1 and TRBJ1-2, the CDR3 gives the full variable domain: SAVISQKPSRDICQRGTSLTIQCQVDSQVTMMFWYRQQPGQSLTLIATANQGSEATYESGFVIDKFPISRPNLTFSTLTVSNMSPEDSSIYLCSGGTGGDYGYTFGSGTRLTVV.

This sequence joins TRBV6-5 and TRBJ1-3; 7 bases align to TRBD1. Losses at the gene ends were 6 bases for V and 4 bases for J; bases not matched to a gene: 9. The CDR3 runs to 15 residues. Germline loops: CDR1 MNHEY, CDR2 SVGAGI. CDR3: CASRIDRDIGNTIYF. The CDR3 bases are TGTGCCAGCAGAATTGACAGGGACATCGGAAACACCATATATTTT.

V usage is TRBV5-1 and J usage is TRBJ2-5, with D possibly being TRBD1 (6 bases). Trimming took 1 base from V and 3 from J, leaving 13 bases between them. Germline V gives CDR1 SGHRS, CDR2 YFSETQ. The CDR3 runs to 15 residues. CDR3 sequence: CASSLRLSGEETQYF. The DNA for the CDR3 is TGCGCCAGCAGCTTGAGGTTGTCAGGGGAAGAGACCCAGTACTTC.

With regard to this clone: The limits of the CDR3 on the DNA are not certain, so only TCRdb's listed CDR3 is given. The chain has TRBV7-2 and TRBJ1-5; the table gives TRBD1 as D, unverified against the DNA. Termini included, the CDR3 measures 13 amino acids. Germline CDR1 reads SGHTA; CDR2 reads FQGNSA. The CDR3 is CASSSSTRQSQHF.

With respect to this clone: No DNA is shown, since the ends of the CDR3 on it are uncertain; the CDR3 is the one TCRdb lists. The rearrangement uses TRBV21-1 and TRBJ1-1; the tabulated D call, TRBD1, remains unverified against the DNA. TRBV21-1 is flagged as a pseudogene. The CDR3 sequence runs 17 residues, both termini included. CDR3 loop: CASSKAWTVGMGTEAFF.

The chain recombines TRBV6-5 with TRBJ1-1, with 7 bases that match TRBD1. With V trimmed by 6 bases and J by 7 bases, 2 bases remained unmatched. The CDR3 has 11 amino acids. The germline CDR1 and CDR2 sequences are MNHEY and SVGAGI. The CDR3 spells CASRTGIEAFF. In DNA form, the CDR3 reads TGTGCCAGCAGGACAGGGATTGAAGCTTTCTTT.

The rearrangement uses TRBV11-2 and TRBJ1-2; 8 bases agree with TRBD1. Germline lookup yields CDR1 SGHAT and CDR2 FQNNGV. After removal of 5 bases from V and 3 bases from J, the junction contained 5 bases not matched to a gene. This CDR3 is built from 14 residues. The CDR3 is CASSPGQGDYGYTF. The CDR3, as DNA: TGTGCCAGCAGCCCCGGACAGGGCGACTATGGCTACACCTTC.

This chain joins TRBV7-8 and TRBJ2-1, with 9 bases that match TRBD2. This CDR3 region has 16 residues. CDR1 is SGHVS and CDR2 is FQNEAQ in the germline V gene. The V and J ends lost 5 bases and 7 bases, in that order; junction bases with no gene match: 12. CDR3 in DNA: TGTGCCAGCAGCCCCGTCCAGCGGGAGGTAAGAAATGAGCAGTTCTTC. This sequence encodes CASSPVQREVRNEQFF.

This chain uses TRBV6-5 with TRBJ2-7; 7 bases line up with TRBD1. Germline V gene lookup returns CDR1 MNHEY and CDR2 SVGAGI. This CDR3 has 14 amino acids. V shed 0 bases and J 5 bases; nucleotides not matched to a gene: 4. CDR3 sequence (DNA): TGTGCCAGCAGTTACTCGGGACAGTACGACGAGCAGTACTTC. Amino acid sequence: CASSYSGQYDEQYF.

This chain links TRBV29-1 with TRBJ2-3; D gene unclear. This CDR3 comprises 15 residues. CDR1 is SQVTM, CDR2 ANQGSEA, per germline. With 5 bases removed from V and 2 bases from J, the gap between germline ends came to 17 bases. The CDR3 reads CSVSDDVPHTDTQYF. CDR3 DNA: TGCAGCGTTAGCGATGATGTTCCTCACACAGATACGCAGTATTTT.

This chain uses TRBV7-9 with TRBJ2-2; D ambiguous. Deletions cut 5 bases from V and 9 bases from J, with 10 bases between. The length of the CDR3 is 12 residues. Germline-derived CDR1 and CDR2 are SEHNR and FQNEAQ (reference sequence). The DNA for the CDR3 is TGTGCCAGCAGCCCCCTTTCCTGGGAGCTGTTTTTT. Its translation: CASSPLSWELFF.

The chain combines TRBV6-1 with TRBJ1-6; no clear D gene. Per germline, CDR1 MNHNS and CDR2 SASEGT. The CDR3 consists of 12 residues. The V and J ends lost 6 bases and 13 bases respectively, with 13 bases between them. The chain's CDR3 is CASSGLNHPLHF. CDR3 nucleotides: TGTGCCAGCAGCGGACTCAACCACCCCCTCCACTTT.